This T cell receptor beta chain was identified in a study of T-cell memory formation after mild COVID-19. This clonotype was seen a few times. Antigen unknown. UMIs and sample barcodes were carried by the TCR alpha and TCR beta cDNA libraries that 5'RACE produced using constant-segment primers. One entry per CDR3 protein results from TCRdb running MiXCR on the 5' RACE reads. Of fewer than 140,000 distinct CDR3 sequences listed, around 12% were seen once; the top ten hold around 27%. Study-wide findings and caveats: Day 15 to 85 contracting clones showed balanced CD4/CD8; day 15 to 37 expanders favored CD4+. The pre-infection memory compartment contained some responding clones, suggesting cross-reactive memory joined. CM and EM subsets held most contracting CD4+ clones; EMRA held CD8+ ones.

The germline CDR1 and CDR2 sequences are SGHVS and FNYEAQ. CDR3 size: 15 residues. The ends were cut back, 2 bases at V and 2 bases at J, with 12 bases in the middle. The chain recombines TRBV7-6 with TRBJ2-5; D is unclear. The source material was PBMCs or a T cell subset sorted from them (not recorded which). The clonotype was recovered from an adult woman who had mild COVID-19 (a few samples of this study predate the infection). Cell type and time point are not known. The DNA of the CDR3 is TGTGCCAGCAGCTTAAGTATGCAGATTCAAGAGACCCAGTACTTC. Translated: CASSLSMQIQETQYF.